This T cell receptor (beta chain) was captured in a study of T cells in tumors after PD-1 blockade. In the study overall: Patients had no prior checkpoint blockade, systemic immunosuppressants, or anti-cancer therapy within 4 weeks.

Assay used: immunoSEQ multiplex PCR; TCRdb lists only in-frame clones, some missing. The sample shows roughly 9,800 clones, around 67% of them seen only once. The V gene lost 5 bases and the J gene lost 3 bases, with 13 bases spanning the gap. The CDR3 consists of 14 residues. Germline values: CDR1 MNHEY, CDR2 SVGEGT. This clone was found once. The sequence was obtained from a human donor with basal cell carcinoma. Sample: tumor tissue, taken after anti-PD-1 treatment. The chain couples TRBV6-2 or TRBV6-3 to TRBJ2-5; D gene uncertain. CDR3 in DNA: TGTGCCAGCAGTCCCGCCATTTGGGAAGAGACCCAGTACTTC. Translation: CASSPAIWEETQYF.